This T cell receptor (beta chain) stems from a study of cytomegalovirus exposure and HLA in healthy donors. Amplification used 60 Vbeta primers and 13 Jbeta primers. Assay: immunoSEQ multiplex PCR; the TCRdb copy retains only in-frame clones and omits some. The table lists 150,000 to 200,000 clones, about 80% of them singletons. General study points: Later analysis showed TCR association rates varying by HLA locus, highest for DRB1 and lowest for HLA-C. In an earlier analysis, in 540 or so donors, most V segments appeared productive either ~87% or ~30% of the time.

Note on this clone: Its antigen is still unknown.

The CDR3 totals 17 residues. V shed 5 bases, J shed 2 bases, and the junction held 11 bases outside the gene matches. Germline V CDR1 and CDR2: LNHNV, YYDKDF (reference sequence). Sequencing was carried out using PBMCs. The origin of this receptor is a man aged 18 to 35 in good health and CMV-seropositive. This chain uses TRBV15 with TRBJ2-1; TRBD2 matches 8 bases. The CDR3 region has the DNA TGTGCCACCAGCGATGGGAAACGAGCGGGAGCCTACAATGAGCAGTTCTTC. Amino acids: CATSDGKRAGAYNEQFF.